The clone carrying this TCR beta chain was counted ten times or more. The antigen is not known. This sample was included in a study of human T cells and chemical hapten exposure. Findings and caveats of the study: As patch test score rose, PT1 expanded TCR counts tended to rise as well.

This sample's time point: pre-sensitization, week 0. Treatment noted: therapeutic diphenylcyclopropenone sensitization with weekly scalp DPC. Original analysis: Samples held a median of roughly 100,000 TCRs, range 23,224–690,600. MiXCR, applied by TCRdb to the RACE reads, yields one record per CDR3 protein. What appears here as the V and J calls and clone size reflects TCRdb's work, not the paper's. The sample yields 50,000 to 65,000 distinct CDR3 sequences, 9.4% seen once. Sequenced material: whole blood, taken in connection with sensitization to the hapten diphenylcyclopropenone (DPC). This TCR was recovered from a woman aged 40-49 years with alopecia areata. Some clones in this sample may be carry-over from other donors' samples.

The CDR3 sequence is CASSRGSGTDTQYF. The CDR3 DNA sequence: TGCGCCAGCAGCCGCGGTAGCGGTACAGATACGCAGTATTTT. The V call is TRBV4-1, the J call TRBJ2-3, with a possible D match to TRBD2 (6 bases). The CDR3 loop spans 14 amino acids. Per germline, CDR1 MGHRA and CDR2 YSYEKL. The ends were cut back, 4 bases at V and 3 bases at J, with 11 bases in the middle.